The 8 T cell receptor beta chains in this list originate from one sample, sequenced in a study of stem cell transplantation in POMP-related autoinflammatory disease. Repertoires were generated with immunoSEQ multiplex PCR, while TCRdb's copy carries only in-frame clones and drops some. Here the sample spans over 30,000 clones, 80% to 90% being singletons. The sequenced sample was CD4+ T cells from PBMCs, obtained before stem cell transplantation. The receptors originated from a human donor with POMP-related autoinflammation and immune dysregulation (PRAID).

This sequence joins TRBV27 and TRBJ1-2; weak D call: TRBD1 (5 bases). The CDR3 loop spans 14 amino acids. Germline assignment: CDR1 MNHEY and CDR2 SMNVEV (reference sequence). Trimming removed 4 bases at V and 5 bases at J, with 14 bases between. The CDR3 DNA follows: TGTGCCAGCAGTTCCAGGGTGGGTGGATATGGCTACACCTTC. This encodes CASSSRVGGYGYTF.

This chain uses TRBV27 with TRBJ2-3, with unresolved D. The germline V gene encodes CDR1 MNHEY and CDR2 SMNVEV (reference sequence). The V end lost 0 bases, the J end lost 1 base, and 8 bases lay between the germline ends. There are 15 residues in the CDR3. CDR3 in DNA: TGTGCCAGCAGTTTATCCCTAAAAGGCACAGATACGCAGTATTTT. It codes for CASSLSLKGTDTQYF.

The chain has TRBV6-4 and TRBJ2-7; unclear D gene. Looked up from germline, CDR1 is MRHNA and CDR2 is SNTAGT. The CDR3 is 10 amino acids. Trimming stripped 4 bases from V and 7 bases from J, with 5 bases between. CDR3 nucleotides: TGTGCCAGCAGTGGGGGAGAGCAGTACTTC. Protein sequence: CASSGGEQYF.

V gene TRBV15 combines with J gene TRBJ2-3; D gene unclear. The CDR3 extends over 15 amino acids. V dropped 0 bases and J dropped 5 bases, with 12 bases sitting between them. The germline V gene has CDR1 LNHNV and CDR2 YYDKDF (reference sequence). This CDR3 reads CATSRDSPGEDTQYF. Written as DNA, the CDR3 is TGTGCCACCAGCAGAGATTCACCCGGTGAAGATACGCAGTATTTT.

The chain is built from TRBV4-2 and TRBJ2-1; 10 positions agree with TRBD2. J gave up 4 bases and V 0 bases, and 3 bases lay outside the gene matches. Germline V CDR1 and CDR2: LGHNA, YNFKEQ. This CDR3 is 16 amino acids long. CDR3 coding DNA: TGTGCCAGCAGCCAAGATTCGACTAGCGGGTACAATGAGCAGTTCTTC. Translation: CASSQDSTSGYNEQFF.

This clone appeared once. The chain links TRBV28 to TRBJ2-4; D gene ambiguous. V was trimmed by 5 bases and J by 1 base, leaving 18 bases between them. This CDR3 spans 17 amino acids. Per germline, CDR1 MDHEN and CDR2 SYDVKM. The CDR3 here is CASSPGLNSRAKNIQYF. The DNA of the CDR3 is TGTGCCAGCAGTCCCGGTCTTAATTCCCGGGCCAAAAACATTCAGTACTTC.

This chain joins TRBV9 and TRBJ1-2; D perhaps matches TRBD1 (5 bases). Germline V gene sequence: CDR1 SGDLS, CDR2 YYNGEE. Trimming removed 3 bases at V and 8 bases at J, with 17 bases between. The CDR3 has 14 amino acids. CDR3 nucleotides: TGTGCCAGCAGCGCGGACGGTGGGGCTGGGGGCTACACCTTC. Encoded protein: CASSADGGAGGYTF.

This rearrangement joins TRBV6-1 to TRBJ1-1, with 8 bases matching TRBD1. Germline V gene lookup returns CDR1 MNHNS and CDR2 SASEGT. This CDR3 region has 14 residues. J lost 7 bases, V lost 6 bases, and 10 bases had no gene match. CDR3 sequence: CASSARDRQREAFF. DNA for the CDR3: TGTGCCAGCAGCGCCCGGGACAGGCAGCGTGAAGCTTTCTTT.